This T cell receptor (beta chain) was profiled in a study of blood T cells in healthy people across ages (dated by TCRdb to the mid-2010s). At the level of the whole study: In model experiments, roughly one uniquely barcoded TCR beta cDNA molecule per two T cells was captured by template switching. Four age groups were formed from the donors: young (average 16 years), middle-aged (less than 40), aged (approximately 60) and long-lived (about 75). Using the same blood draw, the study looked at two additional independent replicas of 1 million unique cDNA reads for two donors, one aged 18 to 30 and the other aged 80 or older. To track age-related changes in TCR beta repertoire diversity, the study relied on deep sequencing normalized with unique cDNA molecular identifiers.

What the authors observed across the whole study: Since profiling was done on bulk unsorted PBMCs, naive and antigen-experienced compartments could not be conclusively compared. Observed TCR beta diversity correlated strongly with the percentage of naive T cells measured by flow cytometry. Compared with the aged group, the long-lived group had more naive CD4+ T cells, fewer expanded clones and increased TCR diversity, suggesting age selection. Observed TCR beta diversity per million T cells fell roughly linearly with age, and a significant reduction was already apparent by age about 36. The CMV infection status of donors was not known, potentially confounding age-related changes in expanded clonotypes. Estimates of total diversity based on one million sequenced T cells were regarded as lower bounds and as underestimates.

Spanning cysteine to phenylalanine, the CDR3 consists of 14 amino acids. The DNA shown is the 42-base CDR3, in frame from base 1. The germline ends are 11 bases apart after V is trimmed by 5 bases and J by 1 base. According to the germline V gene (reference sequence), CDR1 reads MNHNY and CDR2 reads SVGAGI. Ten or more counts support this clonotype. It has no known antigen specificity. Base qualities are not at hand, and no much larger clone is one base apart. The library was generated by 5' RACE. Sequencing was performed on an Illumina HiSeq 2500. The second PCR ran for about 6 to 12 cycles and used a J-beta primer mix along with a sample-barcoded 5' primer. A unique molecular identifier was introduced onto each TCR beta cDNA molecule by a template-switch 5' adaptor carrying 12 random nucleotides. Each sample yielded at least 2.5 million CDR3-containing paired-end reads. First-strand cDNA synthesis was performed from all RNA using the Mint cDNA synthesis kit, with priming by a TRBC-specific oligonucleotide. All cDNA was treated with uracil-DNA glycosylase and then went through a first 18-cycle PCR with the universal primers M1SS and BC2_uni_R. Under the source paper's analysis protocol: Normalization of each sample was performed by random selection of 1 million high-quality reads, each carrying a distinct molecular identifier. Instead of being binned into consensus sequences, reads with shared molecular identifiers were discarded. MiTCR, with a Q25 quality threshold and the strictest error-elimination algorithm, was used for CDR3 identification, clonotype clustering and error correction. A nonparametric unseen species model using Euler transformation provided a lower-bound estimate of total TCR beta diversity. In-frame beta chains were kept once TCRdb had trimmed the public reads at Q25 with fastp and called clones with MiXCR. When rows share a CDR3 protein, they turn into one entry using the most common DNA and genes. The V and J calls reflect TCRdb's pipeline rather than the authors' work. The sample table contains about 510,000 distinct CDR3 sequences; only one count was recorded for about 29% of them. 3.6% of the sample rests with the top ten.

Donors were about 36 systemically healthy Caucasian individuals from Russia aged roughly 6 to 95 years. Each donor gave about 10 milliliters of peripheral blood, drawn into EDTA-treated Vacutainer tubes. PBMCs were isolated by Ficoll-Paque density-gradient centrifugation, with at least 7 million obtained per sample. Total RNA was extracted from PBMCs with Trizol reagent, with at least 6 micrograms obtained per sample. Naive CD45RAhigh/CD27high T cell percentages were measured by flow cytometry on a PBMC aliquot from every donor. The sample was also linked to a second study, of T cells of mothers and their children. Taken from the second paper: Nine systemically healthy Caucasian individuals, comprising three mothers and their six children, were included as donors. cDNA synthesis used all of the extracted RNA, with approximately 1.4 ug of RNA in each 15 ul reaction. Sample barcodes and 2-4 random nucleotides were added via the M1S primer in the second PCR. Over 10 million TCR beta CDR3 reads came from each mother, compared with some 3.1 million reads from each child. TCR recombination output is similarly shaped by thymic selection in related and unrelated pairs, with a minor effect exerted by inherited differences. Normalized repertoire overlap in related mother-child pairs was always slightly higher than in unrelated mother-child pairs, but the difference was never significant. No persistent microchimeric T cell clones were found, with a detection sensitivity of approximately 100 clones per million clonotypes. Deep NGS was used in the study to compare the TCR beta repertoires of mothers and children and to look for features that separate related mother-child pairs from unrelated individuals. The mean age was around 40 +/- 4 years for the mothers and around 10 +/- 4 years for the children. After adapter ligation was performed with NEBNext reagents, the libraries were sequenced on an Illumina HiSeq 2000 with 100+100 nt paired-end reads. To avoid cross-contamination, the mother libraries and the child libraries were prepared a month apart and sequenced in separate runs. Between about 500,000 and 2,100,000 distinct TCR beta clonotypes were identified per donor. Naive TCR beta clonotypes were estimated from low-frequency clonotypes matched to each donor's FACS-determined naive share, without sorting.

The sequence was collected from a boy younger than 10 in good health. The chain couples TRBV6-6 to TRBJ2-5; the D gene is possibly TRBD1 or TRBD2, each agreeing over 5 bases. Sequences were obtained from blood. The CDR3 protein: CASSLPGPQETQYF. The DNA sequence is given as TGTGCCAGCAGTCTTCCGGGACCCCAAGAGACCCAGTACTTC.